This T cell receptor (beta chain) emerged from a study of CD8+CD57+ T cells in acquired aplastic anemia. TCR beta VDJ combinations and CDR3 sequences were profiled from genomic DNA. Each CDR3 protein gets one entry after TCRdb re-called the reads with MiXCR. The sample carries approximately 250,000 distinct CDR3 sequences, about 80% recorded once. CD8+CD57+ cell expansion, shown by flow cytometry, had occurred in the patients selected for sequencing. Of note for this clonotype: One junction end does not reproduce the germline sequence, and a read error may be involved.

The germline CDR1 and CDR2 sequences are SGDLS and YYNGEE. This CDR3 spans 14 amino acids. Sequencing input: sorted CD4+, CD8+, or CD8+CD57+ T cells (not recorded which) from PBMCs. The clonotype originates from a human donor with aplastic anemia. J is TRBJ2-7 and V is TRBV9; D tentatively reads TRBD1 or TRBD2 (5 bases each). CDR3 coding DNA: TGTGCCACCAGCGTCCGGGGCCTGGCCAACGATCAGCACTTC. Its protein is CATSVRGLANDQHF.